The 20 T cell receptor beta chains in this list originate from one sample, sequenced in a study of shared clonotypes between healthy human individuals. Assay used: immunoSEQ multiplex PCR; TCRdb lists only in-frame clones, some missing. Seen here are fewer than 200,000 clones, about 93% observed once, and the top ten hold roughly 0.07%. The material sequenced was naive CD4+ T cells sorted from blood. The subset was: CD45RA+ positively selected. Every receptor here comes from a woman aged 25-40 years in good health.

The chain joins TRBV5-5 to TRBJ1-2; D might be TRBD1 (5 bases). V lost 4 bases and J 4 bases, leaving 11 bases between the germline ends. CDR1 and CDR2 from the germline V gene are SGHKS and YYEKEE (reference sequence). The CDR3 totals 13 residues. In DNA form, the CDR3 reads TGTGCCAGCAGCACCGACAGCTTCTATGGCTACACCTTC. This gives the protein CASSTDSFYGYTF.

This chain links TRBV28 with TRBJ1-5; 10 nucleotides line up with TRBD1. Germline CDR1 MDHEN, CDR2 SYDVKM. This CDR3 is built from 15 residues. The ends lost 7 bases at V and 4 bases at J; junction bases unmatched: 7. DNA of the CDR3: TGTGCCAGCATCCGGGGACAGGGGAGAAATCAGCCCCAGCATTTT. It encodes CASIRGQGRNQPQHF. Filled out from reference TRBV28 and TRBJ1-5, the complete variable domain reads DVKVTQSSRYLVKRTGEKVFLECVQDMDHENMFWYRQDPGLGLRLIYFSYDVKMKEKGDIPEGYSVSREKKERFSLILESASTNQTSMYLCASIRGQGRNQPQHFGDGTRLSIL.

The V gene is TRBV10-3, the J gene TRBJ1-1; the D gene is possibly TRBD1 (5 bases). Trimming removed 3 bases at V and 0 bases at J, with 11 bases between. The CDR3 is 15 residues long. Germline V gene data show CDR1 as ENHRY and CDR2 as SYGVKD. As DNA, the CDR3 is TGTGCCATCAGTGAACGACAGACTCTGAACACTGAAGCTTTCTTT. This gives the protein CAISERQTLNTEAFF.

In regard to this clone: Other DNA sequences in the same sample also yield this CDR3. The J gene is TRBJ2-7, the V gene TRBV18, with D tentatively TRBD1 or TRBD2 (5 bases each). The CDR3 has 13 amino acids. The V end was cut by 6 bases, the J end by 1 base, with 10 bases between. Germline CDR1 and CDR2: KGHSH and LQKENI. DNA of the CDR3: TGTGCCAGCTCCCCCGGGGCTTCCTACGAGCAGTACTTC. Translation gives CASSPGASYEQYF.

This chain links TRBV11-2 with TRBJ2-7, with 11 bases lining up with TRBD1. This CDR3 has 14 amino acids. V trimming: 5 bases; J trimming: 4 bases; junction bases outside the gene matches: 4. Germline CDR1 reads SGHAT; CDR2 reads FQNNGV. CDR3 protein: CASSTDRGLYEQYF. CDR3 nucleotide sequence: TGTGCCAGCAGCACGGACAGGGGGCTGTACGAGCAGTACTTC.

This chain connects TRBV9 to TRBJ2-3, with a possible D match to TRBD2 (6 bases). Germline values: CDR1 SGDLS, CDR2 YYNGEE. Trimming removed 1 base from V and 1 base from J, with 13 bases in between. This CDR3 comprises 16 residues. CDR3 sequence reads: CASSVNGGVGTDTQYF. CDR3 coding DNA: TGTGCCAGCAGCGTAAACGGAGGGGTAGGCACAGATACGCAGTATTTT.

The chain couples TRBV7-8 to TRBJ1-5; TRBD1 matches at 8 bases. The germline gives CDR1 SGHVS, CDR2 FQNEAQ. The V segment lost 1 base and the J segment 3 bases; nucleotides outside the gene matches: 2. The CDR3 is made up of 15 amino acids. This CDR3 reads CASSLEDRDNQPQHF. The CDR3 DNA reads TGTGCCAGCAGCTTAGAGGACAGGGACAATCAGCCCCAGCATTTT.

CDR3 bases: TGTGCCAGCAGTTTATTAGGGCATAATGAAAAACTGTTTTTT. Translated: CASSLLGHNEKLFF. The chain links TRBV28 to TRBJ1-4; D is unresolved. Germline loops: CDR1 MDHEN, CDR2 SYDVKM. This CDR3 is 14 amino acids long. Trimming pared 1 base from V and 4 bases from J, leaving 7 bases between.

This chain joins TRBV28 and TRBJ2-7; 7 nucleotides agree with TRBD1. Germline-derived CDR1 and CDR2 are MDHEN and SYDVKM. The CDR3 has 18 amino acids. Losses at the gene ends were 8 bases for V and 2 bases for J; bases not matched to a gene: 21. The CDR3 protein is CASSVWGLGTANAYEQYF. The DNA of the CDR3 is TGTGCCAGCTCAGTCTGGGGGCTTGGGACAGCCAACGCCTACGAGCAGTACTTC.

The chain has TRBV7-7 and TRBJ2-5, with 8 nucleotides matching TRBD2. The ends lost 1 base at V and 1 base at J; junction bases unmatched: 5. Per germline, CDR1 SSHAT and CDR2 FNYEAQ (reference sequence). This CDR3 spans 16 amino acids. CDR3 DNA sequence: TGTGCCAGCAGCTTAGGGCTAGCGGGCCTCCAAGAGACCCAGTACTTC. Translating gives CASSLGLAGLQETQYF.

The rearrangement joins TRBV28 to TRBJ2-7; tentatively, D is TRBD2 (6 bases). Trimming shortened V by 2 bases and J by 4 bases, and 9 bases separated the two germline ends. CDR3 size: 13 residues. The germline V gene encodes CDR1 MDHEN and CDR2 SYDVKM. The CDR3 loop is CASSLGGVYEQYF. CDR3 in DNA: TGTGCCAGCAGTTTAGGAGGGGTGTACGAGCAGTACTTC.

This chain joins TRBV27 and TRBJ2-6; the D is unclear. V was shortened by 5 bases and J by 5 bases, with 22 bases between the two germline ends. The germline V gene has CDR1 MNHEY and CDR2 SMNVEV (reference sequence). The CDR3 is 18 residues long. For the CDR3, the DNA is TGTGCCAGCAGTGTGGTTGTCTGGCTACAAAGTCGGGCCAACGTCCTGACTTTC. Translation gives CASSVVVWLQSRANVLTF.

The chain links TRBV10-3 to TRBJ1-1; 7 bases are a match to TRBD1. The V gene end was trimmed by 10 bases and the J gene end by 8 bases; junction bases not matched to a gene: 10. Germline loops: CDR1 ENHRY, CDR2 SYGVKD. The CDR3 contains 12 residues. CDR3 loop: CATKLPGGEAFF. The DNA of the CDR3 is TGTGCCACCAAACTTCCAGGGGGGGAAGCTTTCTTT.

The V call is TRBV28, the J call TRBJ2-3; D is possibly TRBD2 (8 bases). Germline CDR1 is MDHEN and CDR2 is SYDVKM. The CDR3 length is 17 residues. V dropped 7 bases and J dropped 1 base, with 21 bases sitting between them. As DNA, the CDR3 is TGTGCCAGCACCAGGAGGAGGGGGCGGGAGGGCACAGATACGCAGTATTTT. It encodes CASTRRRGREGTDTQYF.

This chain connects TRBV18 to TRBJ2-3, with 8 bases matching TRBD1. In germline, CDR1 is KGHSH, CDR2 LQKENI. The V segment lost 3 bases and the J segment 5 bases; nucleotides outside the gene matches: 4. The CDR3 covers 14 residues. As DNA, the CDR3 is TGTGCCAGCTCACCGGACAGGGTAGGAGATACGCAGTATTTT. Translating gives CASSPDRVGDTQYF.

The chain recombines TRBV2 with TRBJ2-3; a possible D gene is TRBD1 (6 bases). The germline CDR1 and CDR2 sequences are SNHLY and FYNNEI. Trimming left V 3 bases short and J 7 bases short, with 8 bases between. The CDR3 length is 12 residues. CDR3 region: CASSDRGHTQYF. CDR3 bases: TGTGCCAGCAGTGACAGGGGTCATACGCAGTATTTT.

This clone is a singleton in its sample. The chain couples TRBV6-1 to TRBJ2-7; no definite D call. The germline gives CDR1 MNHNS, CDR2 SASEGT. The CDR3 consists of 13 residues. The V end lost 3 bases, the J end lost 9 bases, and 15 bases lay between the germline ends. The CDR3 bases are TGTGCCAGCAGTGACTCGGACCTTATAGGGCAGTACTTC. It encodes CASSDSDLIGQYF.

The rearrangement joins TRBV6-6 to TRBJ1-5, with unresolved D. CDR3 size: 13 residues. Trimming left V 5 bases short and J 4 bases short, with 9 bases between. Looked up from germline, CDR1 is MNHNY and CDR2 is SVGAGI (reference sequence). CDR3 in amino acids: CASSARLNQPQHF. CDR3 nucleotides: TGTGCCAGCAGTGCAAGACTTAATCAGCCCCAGCATTTT.

This clone was observed once. This chain joins TRBV28 and TRBJ2-5, with D perhaps TRBD1 (6 bases). The last part of the DNA fits TRBJ2-7 better; the J call may be wrong. Germline V gene sequence: CDR1 MDHEN, CDR2 SYDVKM. The CDR3 loop spans 14 amino acids. The CDR3 loop reads CASRPTQGTYEQYF. In nucleotides, the CDR3 is TGTGCCAGCAGGCCTACCCAGGGGACCTACGAGCAGTACTTC.

The chain is built from TRBV6-5 and TRBJ2-3, with D perhaps matching TRBD1 (6 bases). The CDR3 spans 16 residues. Per the germline V gene, CDR1 is MNHEY and CDR2 is SVGAGI. Trimming removed 0 bases at V and 2 bases at J, with 12 bases between. The CDR3 reads CASSYSYRDFTDTQYF. The CDR3 coding sequence is TGTGCCAGCAGTTACTCTTACAGGGATTTCACAGATACGCAGTATTTT.